Listed here are 25 T cell receptor beta chains from one sample, sequenced in a study of OX40 agonist ivuxolimab in advanced cancers. Assay: immunoSEQ multiplex PCR; the TCRdb copy retains only in-frame clones and omits some. Of some 76,000 clones listed, roughly 92% are singletons. The source was CD4+ or CD8+ T cells sorted from blood, collected in a trial of the OX40 agonist ivuxolimab. These receptors were collected from an adult with an advanced solid tumor such as melanoma, head and neck, liver or kidney cancer.

The V call is TRBV7-2, the J call TRBJ2-7, with 9 bases fitting TRBD1. With V trimmed by 1 base and J by 7 bases, 8 bases remained unmatched. The CDR3 consists of 15 residues. The germline gives CDR1 SGHTA, CDR2 FQGNSA. The CDR3 coding sequence is TGTGCCAGCAGCTTAGATCTGGGACAGGGAAAGGAGCAGTACTTC. It specifies CASSLDLGQGKEQYF.

The chain links TRBV7-5 to TRBJ1-5; the table assigns TRBD1, which was not confirmed against the DNA. TRBV7-5 corresponds to a pseudogene. CDR3 length: 20 amino acids. The CDR3 sequence: CVRSVMSGQEVNMANQPQHF. The CDR3 bases are TGTGTCAGAAGCGTTATGTCGGGACAGGAGGTTAATATGGCCAATCAGCCCCAGCATTTT.

J is TRBJ2-7 and V is TRBV4-1, with no clear D. The CDR3 is made up of 14 amino acids. Between the trimmed V and J ends, which lost 1 base and 0 bases, there was a span of 7 bases. CDR1 MGHRA and CDR2 YSYEKL come from the germline V gene. CDR3 loop: CASSQARSSYEQYF. In DNA, the CDR3 is TGCGCCAGCAGCCAAGCACGGTCCTCCTACGAGCAGTACTTC.

This clone was found once. V and J are TRBV7-9 and TRBJ2-2, with 9 bases identical to TRBD1. This CDR3 comprises 16 residues. Germline CDR1 and CDR2: SEHNR and FQNEAQ (reference sequence). V was clipped by 6 bases and J by 3 bases; unmatched bases: 8. Here the CDR3 reads CASSGQDRGYTGELFF. The DNA for the CDR3 is TGTGCCAGCAGTGGGCAGGACAGGGGATACACCGGGGAGCTGTTTTTT.

This chain connects TRBV30 to TRBJ1-5; TRBD1 might be the D (5 bases). CDR3 size: 16 residues. CDR1 GTSNPN and CDR2 SVGIG come from the germline V gene (reference sequence). Trimming took off 5 bases at V and 2 bases at J, with 19 bases between the two ends. In DNA form, the CDR3 reads TGTGCCTGGGGTGACCACGTGGGGGGTGGCAATCAGCCCCAGCATTTT. Translation: CAWGDHVGGGNQPQHF.

This clone is a singleton in its sample. The chain couples TRBV6-5 to TRBJ1-1; D unclear. CDR1 is MNHEY, CDR2 SVGAGI, per germline. The CDR3 loop spans 13 amino acids. Trimming stripped 0 bases from V and 4 bases from J, with 6 bases between. The CDR3 loop reads CASSYSLSTEAFF. CDR3 sequence (DNA): TGTGCCAGCAGTTACTCTCTTAGCACTGAAGCTTTCTTT.

The chain combines TRBV7-9 with TRBJ1-2; D gene ambiguous. Deletions cut 3 bases from V and 6 bases from J, with 11 bases between. The V gene's germline CDR1 is SEHNR and CDR2 FQNEAQ (reference sequence). This CDR3 spans 13 amino acids. In DNA form, the CDR3 reads TGTGCCAGCAGCTTGTATCGTGACCATGGCTACACCTTC. It encodes CASSLYRDHGYTF.

The chain carries TRBV7-9 and TRBJ1-4; the match to TRBD1 covers 8 bases. The V and J ends lost 1 base and 2 bases, in that order; junction bases with no gene match: 9. Germline V gene lookup returns CDR1 SEHNR and CDR2 FQNEAQ (reference sequence). CDR3 length: 18 residues. The CDR3 sequence: CASSLDRGVGITNEKLFF. The CDR3 nucleotides are TGTGCCAGCAGCTTAGACAGGGGGGTAGGTATCACTAATGAAAAACTGTTTTTT.

The CDR3 bases are TGTGCCAGCAGTCTCAGTGCTTATAGCAATCAGCCCCAGCATTTT. Translated: CASSLSAYSNQPQHF. The chain couples TRBV27 to TRBJ1-5; D is uncertain. Trimming cost V 5 bases and J 0 bases, with 11 bases left between them. Germline V lookup: CDR1 MNHEY, CDR2 SMNVEV (reference sequence). This CDR3 has 15 amino acids.

The chain carries TRBV5-1 and TRBJ2-1; 13 nucleotides match TRBD2. The V gene end was trimmed by 4 bases and the J gene end by 0 bases; junction bases not matched to a gene: 4. Per germline, CDR1 SGHRS and CDR2 YFSETQ. This CDR3 has 17 residues. CDR3 residues: CASSVGLAGSSYNEQFF. As DNA, the CDR3 is TGCGCCAGCAGCGTGGGACTAGCGGGGAGCTCCTACAATGAGCAGTTCTTC.

This chain links TRBV10-3 with TRBJ2-3, with 8 bases that match TRBD1. This CDR3 contains 14 residues. After removal of 4 bases from V and 5 bases from J, the junction contained 5 bases not matched to a gene. Germline CDR1 is ENHRY and CDR2 is SYGVKD. Here the CDR3 DNA reads TGTGCCATCAGTGGGGCAGGGGGCAGAGATACGCAGTATTTT. It encodes CAISGAGGRDTQYF.

CDR3 region: CASSRYRGTYEQYF. CDR3 nucleotide sequence: TGCGCCAGCAGCCGATACAGGGGGACCTACGAGCAGTACTTC. The V call is TRBV4-3, the J call TRBJ2-7; 8 bases align to TRBD1. The V gene's germline CDR1 is LGHNA and CDR2 YSLEER. The CDR3 is 14 amino acids. Trimming cost V 4 bases and J 2 bases; bases outside gene matches: 4.

V gene TRBV27 combines with J gene TRBJ1-2; D perhaps matches TRBD1 (6 bases). CDR1 is MNHEY, CDR2 SMNVEV, per germline (reference sequence). This CDR3 region has 14 residues. Trimming shortened V by 6 bases and J by 4 bases, and 15 bases separated the two germline ends. Written as DNA, the CDR3 is TGTGCCAGCAGAGGGCCACAGGGTTTCTATGGCTACACCTTC. As protein: CASRGPQGFYGYTF.

The genes are TRBV19 and TRBJ1-2; TRBD1 matches at 8 bases. Germline CDR1 and CDR2: LNHDA and SQIVND (reference sequence). This CDR3 region has 12 residues. With 9 bases clipped from V and 7 bases from J, the junction kept 7 bases outside the gene matches. Written as DNA, the CDR3 is TGTGCCAGCGGGACAGGAGGGCTTGGCTACACCTTC. Translation gives CASGTGGLGYTF.

This clone was recorded only once. The chain combines TRBV6-4 with TRBJ2-1; TRBD1 agrees at 7 bases. This CDR3 has 14 residues. Germline trimming cut 6 bases from V and 4 bases from J; bases unmatched to any gene: 6. Germline values: CDR1 MRHNA, CDR2 SNTAGT. CDR3 sequence: CASSRQGSYNEQFF. CDR3 nucleotides: TGTGCCAGCAGCAGACAGGGCTCATACAATGAGCAGTTCTTC.

The rearrangement uses TRBV10-3 and TRBJ2-5; D unresolved. The V gene lost 3 bases and the J gene lost 1 base, with 9 bases spanning the gap. Looked up from germline, CDR1 is ENHRY and CDR2 is SYGVKD. The CDR3 covers 14 residues. CDR3 region: CAISDGRIQETQYF. DNA of the CDR3: TGTGCCATCAGTGACGGACGGATCCAAGAGACCCAGTACTTC.

The gene calls are TRBV11-2 and TRBJ1-1; perhaps TRBD1 as D (5 bases). V lost 0 bases and J 1 base, leaving 9 bases between the germline ends. The germline CDR1 and CDR2 sequences are SGHAT and FQNNGV. The CDR3 length is 15 residues. CDR3 sequence (DNA): TGTGCCAGCAGCTTAGAGGCGACAGCGAACACTGAAGCTTTCTTT. It is translated as CASSLEATANTEAFF.

The CDR3 spells CASSLELAYEQYF. CDR3 coding DNA: TGTGCCAGCAGCTTAGAGTTGGCCTACGAGCAGTACTTC. The V call is TRBV7-6, the J call TRBJ2-7; D is unclear. CDR1 SGHVS and CDR2 FNYEAQ come from the germline V gene. The CDR3 length is 13 residues. Trimming shortened V by 1 base and J by 2 bases, and 6 bases separated the two germline ends.

The count of this clone is one. The V gene is TRBV7-8, the J gene TRBJ2-7; no reliable D call. The V and J ends lost 5 bases and 6 bases respectively, with 11 bases between them. The CDR3 consists of 12 residues. In germline, CDR1 is SGHVS, CDR2 FQNEAQ. DNA for the CDR3: TGTGCCAGCAGCGATGGTGGCCCCGAGCAGTACTTC. It specifies CASSDGGPEQYF.

The count of this clone is one. The chain combines TRBV5-8 with TRBJ2-7; 8 bases match TRBD1. V shed 2 bases, J shed 4 bases, and the junction held 11 bases outside the gene matches. The CDR3 consists of 16 residues. In germline, CDR1 is SGHTS, CDR2 YDEGEE. The CDR3 region has the DNA TGTGCCAGCAGCTTCTCACCCAGGGGGCCGCGGTACGAGCAGTACTTC. Its protein is CASSFSPRGPRYEQYF.

The chain has TRBV27 and TRBJ1-1; 8 bases fit TRBD1. Unmatched junction bases numbered 5, after V lost 3 bases and J lost 5 bases. The CDR3 is made up of 14 amino acids. CDR1 is MNHEY and CDR2 is SMNVEV in the germline V gene (reference sequence). CDR3 amino acids: CASSLYRGDTEAFF. Here the CDR3 DNA reads TGTGCCAGCAGTTTGTACAGGGGGGATACTGAAGCTTTCTTT.

The chain couples TRBV4-1 to TRBJ1-4; D is uncertain. The CDR3 length is 15 residues. V was pared by 1 base and J by 3 bases, with 9 bases between. Per the germline V gene, CDR1 is MGHRA and CDR2 is YSYEKL. The CDR3 is CASSQAVESNEKLFF. The DNA of the CDR3 is TGCGCCAGCAGCCAAGCAGTGGAGTCTAATGAAAAACTGTTTTTT.

J is TRBJ2-7 and V is TRBV5-4; weak D call: TRBD2 (6 bases). Germline-derived CDR1 and CDR2 are SGHNT and YYREEE (reference sequence). CDR3 size: 11 residues. V was shortened by 4 bases and J by 11 bases, with 13 bases between the two germline ends. The CDR3 here is CASSAAGTEYF. CDR3 sequence (DNA): TGTGCCAGCAGCGCCGCGGGAACCGAGTACTTC.

This sequence joins TRBV7-3 and TRBJ2-2; D is uncertain. The germline V gene has CDR1 SGHTA and CDR2 FQGTGA. The CDR3 has 11 amino acids. Trimming left V 7 bases short and J 9 bases short, with 9 bases between. In DNA form, the CDR3 reads TGTGCCAGCACCGCCGGGCGGGAGCTGTTTTTT. Translating gives CASTAGRELFF.

The gene calls are TRBV11-2 and TRBJ1-1; D ambiguous. Germline values: CDR1 SGHAT, CDR2 FQNNGV. Trimming cost V 1 base and J 4 bases, with 4 bases left between them. This CDR3 comprises 12 residues. CDR3 sequence reads: CASSLGITEAFF. DNA for the CDR3: TGTGCCAGCAGCTTAGGGATCACTGAAGCTTTCTTT. Together with reference TRBV11-2 and TRBJ1-1, the CDR3 gives the full variable domain: EAGVAQSPRYKIIEKRQSVAFWCNPISGHATLYWYQQILGQGPKLLIQFQNNGVVDDSQLPKDRFSAERLKGVDSTLKIQPAKLEDSAVYLCASSLGITEAFFGQGTRLTVV.